Each of the 23 T cell receptor beta chains below was sequenced from the same sample in a study of OX40 agonist ivuxolimab in advanced cancers. Generated by immunoSEQ multiplex PCR, the TCRdb table keeps only in-frame clones and is missing some. The data show some 81,000 clones, 80% to 90% seen once. The sample was CD4+ or CD8+ T cells sorted from blood, taken in a trial of the OX40 agonist ivuxolimab. The receptors come from an adult with an advanced solid tumor such as melanoma, head and neck, liver or kidney cancer.

V gene TRBV6-5 combines with J gene TRBJ2-4; no definite D call. Germline assignment: CDR1 MNHEY and CDR2 SVGAGI. The V end was cut by 5 bases, the J end by 4 bases, with 9 bases between. The CDR3 runs to 13 residues. CDR3 in amino acids: CASSPAQKNIQYF. The DNA for the CDR3 is TGTGCCAGCAGTCCAGCCCAGAAAAACATTCAGTACTTC.

This chain uses TRBV4-1 with TRBJ2-5; 9 bases align to TRBD2. Germline values: CDR1 MGHRA, CDR2 YSYEKL. CDR3 length: 15 amino acids. J gave up 5 bases and V 4 bases, and 8 bases lay outside the gene matches. The CDR3 reads CASSLLGTSMETQYF. CDR3 DNA sequence: TGCGCCAGCAGCCTACTTGGGACTAGCATGGAGACCCAGTACTTC.

The J gene is TRBJ2-7, the V gene TRBV28, with D unclear. The CDR3 loop spans 14 amino acids. The germline gives CDR1 MDHEN, CDR2 SYDVKM. V lost 3 bases and J 4 bases, leaving 13 bases between the germline ends. The CDR3 region is CASSLLLTSYEQYF. CDR3 DNA: TGTGCCAGCAGTTTGCTCTTGACGTCTTACGAGCAGTACTTC.

The chain employs TRBV5-5 and TRBJ2-5; D remains ambiguous. The V gene lost 1 base and the J gene lost 4 bases, with 2 bases spanning the gap. Germline CDR1 and CDR2: SGHKS and YYEKEE (reference sequence). The CDR3 extends over 11 amino acids. The CDR3 DNA is TGTGCCAGCAGCTTGTCAGAGACCCAGTACTTC. Its protein product is CASSLSETQYF. The full variable domain, completed using reference TRBV5-5 and TRBJ2-5, is DAGVTQSPTHLIKTRGQQVTLRCSPISGHKSVSWYQQVLGQGPQFIFQYYEKEERGRGNFPDRFSARQFPNYSSELNVNALLLGDSALYLCASSLSETQYFGPGTRLLVL.

The chain is built from TRBV5-1 and TRBJ1-1; TRBD1 is a possible D gene (6 bases). V was pared by 0 bases and J by 5 bases, with 14 bases between. This CDR3 contains 15 residues. CDR1 and CDR2 (germline): SGHRS, YFSETQ. The CDR3, as DNA: TGCGCCAGCAGCTTGGTTACGGGGGCGGGTACTGAAGCTTTCTTT. This translates into CASSLVTGAGTEAFF. Looking up the rest from reference TRBV5-1 and TRBJ1-1 gives the full variable domain: KAGVTQTPRYLIKTRGQQVTLSCSPISGHRSVSWYQQTPGQGLQFLFEYFSETQRNKGNFPGRFSGRQFSNSRSEMNVSTLELGDSALYLCASSLVTGAGTEAFFGQGTRLTVV.

In nucleotides, the CDR3 is TGTGCCAGCAGTCCCTGGCCAGCGACGCGGGGCACTGAAGCTTTCTTT. This encodes CASSPWPATRGTEAFF. V usage is TRBV28 and J usage is TRBJ1-1; the D is unclear. V lost 5 bases, J lost 4 bases, and 20 bases lay in between. CDR1 is MDHEN, CDR2 SYDVKM, per germline. The CDR3 consists of 16 residues.

The V and J genes are TRBV28 and TRBJ1-1, with D tentatively TRBD1 (6 bases). This CDR3 is built from 13 residues. Germline V gene lookup returns CDR1 MDHEN and CDR2 SYDVKM. Between the trimmed V and J ends, which lost 5 bases and 5 bases, there was a span of 12 bases. The CDR3 region is CASSRGGRTEAFF. For the CDR3, the DNA is TGTGCCAGCAGTAGGGGGGGCCGGACTGAAGCTTTCTTT.

This clone was counted once. This sequence joins TRBV2 and TRBJ2-3; a possible D gene is TRBD1 (6 bases). CDR1 and CDR2 from the germline V gene are SNHLY and FYNNEI. CDR3 length: 14 residues. Trimming removed 10 bases at V and 2 bases at J, with 16 bases between. The CDR3, as DNA: TGTGCCACCTCAACCAGGGGCTCCACAGATACGCAGTATTTT. The encoded protein is CATSTRGSTDTQYF.

The sample holds one count of this clone. The rearrangement links TRBV12-1 to TRBJ2-5. TRBV12-1 is noted as a pseudogene. This CDR3 is 14 amino acids long. The CDR3 loop is CASSSGPFRETQYF. In DNA, the CDR3 is TGTGCCAGCAGCTCCGGACCGTTTAGGGAGACCCAGTACTTC.

This CDR3 reads CASSKDRANYGYTF. The CDR3 DNA follows: TGTGCCAGCAGTAAGGACAGGGCTAACTATGGCTACACCTTC. This chain joins TRBV6-5 and TRBJ1-2; 8 bases agree with TRBD1. The germline gives CDR1 MNHEY, CDR2 SVGAGI. V was pared by 5 bases and J by 0 bases, with 2 bases of the junction left unmatched. The CDR3 runs 14 residues.

The CDR3, as DNA: TGTGCCAGCAGCGTAGATGAGATGCTTCAAGGCGGGGAGCTGTTTTTT. This sequence encodes CASSVDEMLQGGELFF. V gene TRBV9 combines with J gene TRBJ2-2, with D unclear. The CDR3 has 16 residues. CDR1 and CDR2 (germline): SGDLS, YYNGEE. V lost 0 bases, J lost 7 bases, and 16 bases lay in between. The variable domain in full, with the rest retrieved from reference TRBV9 and TRBJ2-2, is DSGVTQTPKHLITATGQRVTLRCSPRSGDLSVYWYQQSLDQGLQFLIQYYNGEERAKGNILERFSAQQFPDLHSELNLSSLELGDSALYFCASSVDEMLQGGELFFGEGSRLTVL.

This chain uses TRBV5-4 with TRBJ2-1; 8 bases map to TRBD2. This CDR3 is 16 amino acids long. With V trimmed by 0 bases and J by 9 bases, 11 bases remained unmatched. CDR1 is SGHNT and CDR2 is YYREEE in the germline V gene (reference sequence). As DNA, the CDR3 is TGTGCCAGCAGCTTGGGCAATCCGGGACTAGACGGTGAGCAGTTCTTC. It codes for CASSLGNPGLDGEQFF.

A word on this clone: A read error may produce the germline difference seen at one junction end. The V call is TRBV7-9, the J call TRBJ2-4; D unresolved. This CDR3 region has 16 residues. The V gene's germline CDR1 is SEHNR and CDR2 FQNEAQ (reference sequence). The CDR3 bases are TGTGCCAGCAGCTTTTGGCGGAGCCAAGCCATAAACATTCAGTACTTC. Its translation: CASSFWRSQAINIQYF.

This clone was seen a single time. CDR3 protein: CASIRTGGYLSGHTEAFF. The DNA for the CDR3 is TGTGCCAGTATCAGGACAGGGGGCTACCTCAGCGGTCACACTGAAGCTTTCTTT. V is TRBV19 and J is TRBJ1-1; the match to TRBD1 covers 11 bases. Germline values: CDR1 LNHDA, CDR2 SQIVND (reference sequence). After removal of 7 bases from V and 3 bases from J, the junction contained 16 bases not matched to a gene. CDR3 length: 18 amino acids.

This clone was detected only a few times. This chain connects TRBV28 to TRBJ2-7; 8 bases match TRBD1. CDR3 size: 17 residues. The germline CDR1 and CDR2 sequences are MDHEN and SYDVKM. Trimming took 6 bases from V and 0 from J; bases not matched to a gene: 13. The DNA of the CDR3 is TGTGCCAGCAGATCACGTACCTTGGGACAGGTCTCCTACGAGCAGTACTTC. This sequence encodes CASRSRTLGQVSYEQYF.

The chain is built from TRBV30 and TRBJ2-1; D unclear. CDR1 and CDR2 from the germline V gene are GTSNPN and SVGIG (reference sequence). CDR3 length: 13 amino acids. V lost 3 bases to trimming and J lost 6 bases, with 12 bases between them. CDR3 bases: TGTGCCTGGAGGGGCGCCCCGGGCAATGAGCAGTTCTTC. Translating gives CAWRGAPGNEQFF.

The CDR3 is CASSLVVALGGYGYTF. The CDR3 DNA is TGTGCCAGCAGCTTGGTCGTCGCCCTTGGGGGGTATGGCTACACCTTC. The V call is TRBV5-6, the J call TRBJ1-2; tentative D call: TRBD1 (5 bases). V dropped 0 bases and J dropped 5 bases, with 17 bases sitting between them. The CDR3 loop spans 16 amino acids. The germline gives CDR1 SGHDT, CDR2 YYEEEE.

The chain has TRBV5-4 and TRBJ1-2; D call uncertain. There are 14 residues in the CDR3. Trimming stripped 0 bases from V and 1 base from J, with 7 bases between. Germline-derived CDR1 and CDR2 are SGHNT and YYREEE (reference sequence). As DNA, the CDR3 is TGTGCCAGCAGCTTGGACGGTAATAACTATGGCTACACCTTC. Amino acid sequence: CASSLDGNNYGYTF.

The rearrangement uses TRBV27 and TRBJ1-2; D may be TRBD1 (5 bases). The CDR3 totals 12 residues. CDR1 MNHEY and CDR2 SMNVEV come from the germline V gene (reference sequence). Trimming cost V 11 bases and J 5 bases, with 15 bases left between them. The DNA for the CDR3 is TGTGCCGCGGGGCGGAGGGCTTATGGCTACACCTTC. This translates into CAAGRRAYGYTF.

V and J are TRBV7-2 and TRBJ1-1; D call uncertain. Germline CDR1 SGHTA, CDR2 FQGNSA. The CDR3 loop spans 16 amino acids. The ends were cut back, 2 bases at V and 4 bases at J, with 17 bases in the middle. CDR3 amino acids: CASSLWFLPQPTEAFF. The DNA for the CDR3 is TGTGCCAGCAGCTTATGGTTCCTTCCCCAGCCCACTGAAGCTTTCTTT.

The chain has TRBV21-1 and TRBJ1-1. TRBV21-1 is termed a pseudogene. The CDR3 is made up of 17 amino acids. In DNA, the CDR3 is TGTGCCAGCAGCAAAGAAATTGACCCCGCCGGGGACACTGAAGCTTTCTTT. Its translation: CASSKEIDPAGDTEAFF.

V usage is TRBV27 and J usage is TRBJ2-7; perhaps TRBD2 as D (5 bases). This CDR3 region has 14 residues. The germline V gene has CDR1 MNHEY and CDR2 SMNVEV (reference sequence). Trimming pared 6 bases from V and 6 bases from J, leaving 18 bases between. The CDR3, as DNA: TGTGCCAGCAGAAGCGCTAGCATCTCCACCGAGCAGTACTTC. Protein sequence: CASRSASISTEQYF.

The V and J genes are TRBV19 and TRBJ2-3; 7 bases align to TRBD2. The J segment lost 4 bases and the V segment lost 7 bases, leaving 14 bases of the junction unmatched. The CDR3 extends over 16 amino acids. CDR1 and CDR2 (germline): LNHDA, SQIVND (reference sequence). The CDR3 DNA follows: TGTGCCAGTAAGGCCCGGAAAGCGGGGTATGCAGATACGCAGTATTTT. Translation gives CASKARKAGYADTQYF.